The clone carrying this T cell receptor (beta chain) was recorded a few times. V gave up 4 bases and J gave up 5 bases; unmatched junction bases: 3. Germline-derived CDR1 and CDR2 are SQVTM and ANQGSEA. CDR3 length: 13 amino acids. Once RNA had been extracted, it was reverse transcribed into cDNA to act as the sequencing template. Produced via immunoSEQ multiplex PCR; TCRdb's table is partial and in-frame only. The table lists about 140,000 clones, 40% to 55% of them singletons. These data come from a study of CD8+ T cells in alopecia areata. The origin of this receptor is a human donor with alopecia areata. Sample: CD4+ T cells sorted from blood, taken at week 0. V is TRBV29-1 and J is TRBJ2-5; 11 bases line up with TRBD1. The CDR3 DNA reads TGCAGCGTTGGGACAGGGGGCGTGGAGACCCAGTACTTC. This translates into CSVGTGGVETQYF.